The 23 T cell receptor beta chains listed next were all sequenced from one sample in a study of cytomegalovirus exposure and HLA in healthy donors (dated by TCRdb to 2015 to 2018). Preparation of the library involved the immunoSEQ multiplex PCR assay. A mixture of 60 forward primers for TCR Vbeta segments and 13 reverse primers for TCR Jbeta segments was used in the multiplex PCR. TCRdb limited this immuneACCESS table to in-frame rearrangements with V and J called. A share of clones is missing; checked studies link under half to unresolved V genes, and the rest is unexplained. This sample is represented by roughly 180,000 clones; 70% to 90% of them were singletons. About a tenth of the sample is taken by the ten largest. Material for sequencing was PBMCs. The receptors were sampled from a man aged 18 to 30 in good health and CMV-seropositive.

The J gene is TRBJ1-5, the V gene TRBV19; no reliable D call. The CDR3 is 16 amino acids. V lost 3 bases and J 0 bases, leaving 12 bases between the germline ends. Germline CDR1 reads LNHDA; CDR2 reads SQIVND (reference sequence). CDR3 protein: CASSILARYSNQPQHF. The CDR3 DNA is TGTGCCAGTAGTATCTTAGCACGATATAGCAATCAGCCCCAGCATTTT.

This clone has more than one count but fewer than ten. The V and J genes are TRBV15 and TRBJ1-2; 10 positions agree with TRBD1. The CDR3 length is 15 residues. Looked up from germline, CDR1 is LNHNV and CDR2 is YYDKDF (reference sequence). V lost 3 bases to trimming and J lost 5 bases; unmatched junction nucleotides: 6. The CDR3 bases are TGTGCCACCAGCAGTGGCCGGACAGGGGGATATGGCTACACCTTC. This gives the protein CATSSGRTGGYGYTF. Combining the CDR3 with reference TRBV15 and TRBJ1-2 gives the whole variable domain DAMVIQNPRYQVTQFGKPVTLSCSQTLNHNVMYWYQQKSSQAPKLLFHYYDKDFNNEADTPDNFQSRRPNTSFCFLDIRSPGLGDTAMYLCATSSGRTGGYGYTFGSGTRLTVV.

This clone has just one count. The V call is TRBV5-1, the J call TRBJ2-3; no reliable D call. This CDR3 has 12 amino acids. Germline assignment: CDR1 SGHRS and CDR2 YFSETQ. Trimming left V 6 bases short and J 2 bases short, with 7 bases between. The CDR3 DNA sequence: TGCGCCAGCAACCAGAACACAGATACGCAGTATTTT. It specifies CASNQNTDTQYF. The full variable domain, its missing parts supplied by reference TRBV5-1 and TRBJ2-3, is KAGVTQTPRYLIKTRGQQVTLSCSPISGHRSVSWYQQTPGQGLQFLFEYFSETQRNKGNFPGRFSGRQFSNSRSEMNVSTLELGDSALYLCASNQNTDTQYFGPGTRLTVL.

This rearrangement joins TRBV18 to TRBJ1-1, with D uncertain. The CDR3 is made up of 13 amino acids. CDR1 KGHSH and CDR2 LQKENI come from the germline V gene. Trimming cost V 1 base and J 2 bases, with 5 bases left between them. The CDR3 DNA follows: TGTGCCAGCTCACCACAAATAAACACTGAAGCTTTCTTT. Protein product: CASSPQINTEAFF. The variable domain in full, completed from reference TRBV18 and TRBJ1-1, reads NAGVMQNPRHLVRRRGQEARLRCSPMKGHSHVYWYRQLPEEGLKFMVYLQKENIIDESGMPKERFSAEFPKEGPSILRIQQVVRGDSAAYFCASSPQINTEAFFGQGTRLTVV.

This chain connects TRBV7-2 to TRBJ1-1, with D maybe TRBD1 (5 bases). Per germline, CDR1 SGHTA and CDR2 FQGNSA. V was cut by 5 bases and J by 3 bases, with 19 bases left in between. This CDR3 has 16 amino acids. The CDR3 sequence: CASSPLRGKGYTEAFF. Here the CDR3 DNA reads TGTGCCAGCAGCCCGCTCCGGGGGAAGGGATACACTGAAGCTTTCTTT.

This chain's CDR3 is CASSFSRDSAYEQYF. CDR3 coding DNA: TGTGCCAGCAGCTTTTCTCGGGACTCAGCCTACGAGCAGTACTTC. The V call is TRBV11-1, the J call TRBJ2-7, with TRBD2 as a possible D gene (6 bases). This CDR3 region has 15 residues. V gave up 3 bases and J gave up 2 bases, with 14 bases separating them. From germline, CDR1 is SGHAT and CDR2 FQDESV (reference sequence). The full variable domain, completed using reference TRBV11-1 and TRBJ2-7, is EAEVAQSPRYKITEKSQAVAFWCDPISGHATLYWYRQILGQGPELLVQFQDESVVDDSQLPKDRFSAERLKGVDSTLKIQPAELGDSAMYLCASSFSRDSAYEQYFGPGTRLTVT.

The chain links TRBV19 to TRBJ2-1; D is possibly TRBD1 (6 bases). V was shortened by 3 bases and J by 0 bases, with 12 bases between the two germline ends. CDR1 LNHDA and CDR2 SQIVND come from the germline V gene (reference sequence). CDR3 length: 16 amino acids. The CDR3 coding sequence is TGTGCCAGTAGTATCCCCCAGGGGAGCTCCTACAATGAGCAGTTCTTC. It translates to CASSIPQGSSYNEQFF.

This clone turned up a few times. V gene TRBV5-1 combines with J gene TRBJ1-6; possible D gene TRBD1, 5 bases. This CDR3 comprises 16 residues. Trimming pared 3 bases from V and 7 bases from J, leaving 17 bases between. Germline CDR1 SGHRS, CDR2 YFSETQ. CDR3 nucleotides: TGCGCCAGCAGCTCCCGCGGGGGGGAAGGCAATTCACCCCTCCACTTT. Translated: CASSSRGGEGNSPLHF. Combining the CDR3 with reference TRBV5-1 and TRBJ1-6 gives the whole variable domain KAGVTQTPRYLIKTRGQQVTLSCSPISGHRSVSWYQQTPGQGLQFLFEYFSETQRNKGNFPGRFSGRQFSNSRSEMNVSTLELGDSALYLCASSSRGGEGNSPLHFGNGTRLTVT.

CDR3 in amino acids: CASSLSPTGSNQPQHF. The CDR3 nucleotides read TGTGCCAGCAGTTTATCTCCGACAGGTAGCAATCAGCCCCAGCATTTT. The chain joins TRBV27 to TRBJ1-5; D is perhaps TRBD1 (6 bases). Trimming shortened V by 0 bases and J by 0 bases, and 9 bases separated the two germline ends. Germline loops: CDR1 MNHEY, CDR2 SMNVEV (reference sequence). The CDR3 has 16 residues.

V is TRBV30 and J is TRBJ2-7; 10 nucleotides agree with TRBD1. Trimming removed 2 bases from V and 4 bases from J; junction bases left unmatched: 14. The CDR3 covers 17 residues. Germline CDR1 and CDR2: GTSNPN and SVGIG (reference sequence). This CDR3 reads CAWSPGRLTGGGYEQYF. The CDR3 DNA follows: TGTGCCTGGAGTCCCGGGCGACTGACAGGGGGCGGGTACGAGCAGTACTTC.

The CDR3 nucleotides read TGTGCCAGCAGCTCGCGGGGGATACCCCTCCAAGAGACCCAGTACTTC. Residues: CASSSRGIPLQETQYF. V usage is TRBV7-8 and J usage is TRBJ2-5, with 7 bases that match TRBD2. V shed 4 bases and J 1 base; nucleotides not matched to a gene: 9. Per the germline V gene, CDR1 is SGHVS and CDR2 is FQNEAQ. This CDR3 contains 16 residues.

V gene TRBV6-1 combines with J gene TRBJ1-1; D unresolved. The germline V and J ends were trimmed by 9 bases and 4 bases, with 18 bases remaining between them. Germline V gene data show CDR1 as MNHNS and CDR2 as SASEGT. CDR3 length: 14 residues. The CDR3 loop is CASSPPVRSTEAFF. CDR3 coding DNA: TGTGCCAGTAGCCCCCCTGTGAGGAGCACTGAAGCTTTCTTT.

The rearrangement uses TRBV19 and TRBJ2-7; 11 bases match TRBD1. Trimming took 7 bases from V and 6 from J; bases not matched to a gene: 2. The CDR3 covers 12 residues. Germline V CDR1 and CDR2: LNHDA, SQIVND (reference sequence). The CDR3: CASTDRGREQYF. As DNA, the CDR3 is TGTGCCAGTACGGACAGGGGGCGCGAGCAGTACTTC.

V is TRBV15 and J is TRBJ2-5; a weak D match, TRBD1 (5 bases). The J call may be faulty, since TRBJ2-7 better matches the DNA end. This CDR3 contains 15 residues. Germline V gene sequence: CDR1 LNHNV, CDR2 YYDKDF (reference sequence). Written as DNA, the CDR3 is TGTGCCACCAGCAGGTCCCTGCAGGGTAACTACGAGCAGTACTTC. Its translation: CATSRSLQGNYEQYF.

The gene calls are TRBV4-1 and TRBJ2-2; 10 bases line up with TRBD1. CDR1 is MGHRA and CDR2 is YSYEKL in the germline V gene. Unmatched junction bases numbered 5, after V lost 3 bases and J lost 4 bases. The CDR3 has 16 amino acids. The CDR3 DNA sequence: TGCGCCAGCAGCCAGCCGGGACAGGGGCCCACCGGGGAGCTGTTTTTT. This encodes CASSQPGQGPTGELFF.

CDR3 in amino acids: CASSYGTGWDEQYF. The DNA of the CDR3 is TGCGCCAGCAGCTATGGGACAGGTTGGGACGAGCAGTACTTC. J is TRBJ2-7 and V is TRBV5-1; 8 positions agree with TRBD1. The CDR3 sequence is 14 residues long. V shed 3 bases and J 5 bases; nucleotides not matched to a gene: 7. The germline CDR1 and CDR2 sequences are SGHRS and YFSETQ.

The chain couples TRBV9 to TRBJ2-3; 8 positions match TRBD2. This CDR3 region has 15 residues. Per the germline V gene, CDR1 is SGDLS and CDR2 is YYNGEE. Trimming took 5 bases from V and 2 from J; bases not matched to a gene: 7. Written as DNA, the CDR3 is TGTGCCAGCAGACCCGGGGGGGCCCTCACAGATACGCAGTATTTT. This translates into CASRPGGALTDTQYF.

This clone appeared a single time. The chain combines TRBV6-5 with TRBJ2-3; 10 bases are shared with TRBD1. V was clipped by 4 bases and J by 6 bases; unmatched bases: 4. The CDR3 contains 14 residues. CDR1 is MNHEY, CDR2 SVGAGI, per germline. DNA of the CDR3: TGTGCCAGCAGTTCGACAGGGGGCGTGGATACGCAGTATTTT. Protein product: CASSSTGGVDTQYF.

This clone has a single count. V gene TRBV29-1 combines with J gene TRBJ1-2, with D possibly matching TRBD1 (5 bases). Trimming removed 3 bases at V and 0 bases at J, with 23 bases between. Germline values: CDR1 SQVTM, CDR2 ANQGSEA. The CDR3 has 18 residues. CDR3 sequence: CSVEVIRGGTFPNYGYTF. CDR3 sequence (DNA): TGCAGCGTTGAGGTGATACGGGGGGGGACGTTTCCTAACTATGGCTACACCTTC.

The chain employs TRBV6-1 and TRBJ2-7; possible D gene TRBD1, 6 bases. The V and J ends lost 8 bases and 4 bases respectively, with 9 bases between them. CDR3 size: 11 residues. The germline V gene has CDR1 MNHNS and CDR2 SASEGT. CDR3 amino acids: CASDDRYEQYF. The CDR3, as DNA: TGTGCCAGCGATGACAGGTACGAGCAGTACTTC.

This clone has only a few counts. The rearrangement joins TRBV7-9 to TRBJ2-7; tentatively, D is TRBD1 (6 bases). Germline CDR1 and CDR2: SEHNR and FQNEAQ (reference sequence). This CDR3 region has 12 residues. Trimming took 5 bases from V and 5 from J, leaving 10 bases between them. This CDR3 is CASSLQGHEQYF. As DNA, the CDR3 is TGTGCCAGCAGCCTACAGGGCCACGAGCAGTACTTC.

The rearrangement joins TRBV9 to TRBJ2-7, with 8 bases aligning to TRBD2. V lost 3 bases and J lost 6; bases outside the gene matches: 5. Looked up from germline, CDR1 is SGDLS and CDR2 is YYNGEE. The CDR3 covers 13 residues. CDR3: CASSAPGRGEQYF. The CDR3 bases are TGTGCCAGCAGCGCCCCCGGGAGGGGCGAGCAGTACTTC. The whole variable domain, remainder taken from reference TRBV9 and TRBJ2-7, is DSGVTQTPKHLITATGQRVTLRCSPRSGDLSVYWYQQSLDQGLQFLIQYYNGEERAKGNILERFSAQQFPDLHSELNLSSLELGDSALYFCASSAPGRGEQYFGPGTRLTVT.

This chain uses TRBV2 with TRBJ1-5; TRBD1 agrees at 10 bases. The CDR3 length is 13 residues. CDR1 SNHLY and CDR2 FYNNEI come from the germline V gene. V lost 1 base and J lost 12; bases outside the gene matches: 3. The CDR3 DNA follows: TGTGCCAGCAGTGAAGGGACAGGGGGGGTCCAGCATTTT. This sequence encodes CASSEGTGGVQHF. The full variable domain, with the rest looked up from reference TRBV2 and TRBJ1-5, is EPEVTQTPSHQVTQMGQEVILRCVPISNHLYFYWYRQILGQKVEFLVSFYNNEISEKSEIFDDQFSVERPDGSNFTLKIRSTKLEDSAMYFCASSEGTGGVQHFGDGTRLSIL.